This T cell receptor beta chain was recovered during a study of blood T cell repertoires in COVID-19. Study background: Sites across the United States, Italy and Spain contributed samples from acute and convalescent COVID-19. Sources were T cells, B-cell-depleted T cells, or PBMCs; the material itself was cDNA or gDNA.

V lost 9 bases and J 6 bases, leaving 8 bases between the germline ends. The V gene's germline CDR1 is MDHEN and CDR2 SYDVKM. The CDR3 spans 10 residues. Enrolment of Seattle patients took place during active infection, and they were followed longitudinally. Profiled with immunoSEQ multiplex PCR; TCRdb holds only in-frame clones, not every one. This sample carries around 210,000 clones, approximately 80% of them seen once, and the ten largest clones take 7.8%. This clonotype was obtained from a woman older than 75 with COVID-19, enrolled during active disease. The specimen sequenced was peripheral blood. The gene calls are TRBV28 and TRBJ1-2; D is undetermined. The CDR3 sequence: CASSRNGYTF. Written as DNA, the CDR3 is TGTGCCAGTTCCAGGAATGGCTACACCTTC.